Below, 7 T cell receptor beta chains from the same sample are listed, as sequenced in a study of blood T cell repertoires in COVID-19. TCRdb's copy holds only in-frame clones and misses some; the assay was immunoSEQ multiplex PCR. The sample carries around 200,000 clones, over 70% recorded once. Source material: peripheral blood. All receptors come from a man aged 45-65 years with active or convalescent COVID-19.

The sample holds one count of this clone. The genes are TRBV7-2 and TRBJ2-3, with 10 bases aligning to TRBD1. The CDR3 spans 15 residues. The V segment lost 2 bases and the J segment 4 bases; nucleotides outside the gene matches: 3. Germline values: CDR1 SGHTA, CDR2 FQGNSA. CDR3 amino acids: CASSLLGTGADTQYF. CDR3 nucleotide sequence: TGTGCCAGCAGCTTACTCGGGACAGGGGCAGATACGCAGTATTTT.

V and J are TRBV13 and TRBJ2-7; tentatively, D is TRBD1 (5 bases). V shed 2 bases and J shed 6 bases, with 11 bases lying between them. CDR3 length: 13 residues. Germline-derived CDR1 and CDR2 are PRHDT and FYEKMQ (reference sequence). The CDR3 DNA is TGTGCCAGCAGCTTATCTCCCAGGGCCGAGCAGTACTTC. Protein: CASSLSPRAEQYF.

The chain links TRBV24-1 to TRBJ1-2; 7 positions match TRBD1. Germline V lookup: CDR1 KGHDR, CDR2 SFDVKD. The CDR3 totals 14 residues. V dropped 3 bases and J dropped 3; count of bases not matched to a gene: 3. For the CDR3, the DNA is TGTGCCACCAGTGATCAAGGGACAGACTATGGCTACACCTTC. It encodes CATSDQGTDYGYTF.

The chain joins TRBV28 to TRBJ2-7, with TRBD2 matching 9 bases. Unmatched junction bases numbered 25, after V lost 5 bases and J lost 5 bases. The CDR3 is made up of 20 amino acids. Germline V lookup: CDR1 MDHEN, CDR2 SYDVKM. The CDR3 reads CASSPLNPGLARRMAHEQYF. The CDR3 coding sequence is TGTGCCAGCAGTCCGCTAAATCCAGGACTAGCGCGGAGAATGGCCCACGAGCAGTACTTC.

This chain connects TRBV2 to TRBJ2-1; 11 positions agree with TRBD2. This CDR3 region has 14 residues. Germline lookup yields CDR1 SNHLY and CDR2 FYNNEI. Trimming removed 8 bases from V and 3 bases from J; junction bases left unmatched: 3. CDR3: CASELAGDYNEQFF. The DNA of the CDR3 is TGTGCCAGCGAACTAGCGGGGGACTACAATGAGCAGTTCTTC.

This clone was recorded a few times. The chain couples TRBV6-2 or TRBV6-3 to TRBJ1-2, with 8 positions matching TRBD1. The CDR3 loop spans 13 amino acids. The V segment lost 5 bases and the J segment 2 bases; nucleotides outside the gene matches: 1. Per the germline V gene, CDR1 is MNHEY and CDR2 is SVGEGT. The CDR3 DNA reads TGTGCCAGCAGTCGGGACAGGAACTATGGCTACACCTTC. Translated, it gives CASSRDRNYGYTF.

The V call is TRBV3-1 (or the pseudogene TRBV3-2), the J call TRBJ2-3, with 7 bases aligning to TRBD2. V lost 1 base, J lost 4 bases, and 5 bases stayed unmatched. Germline values: CDR1 LGHDT, CDR2 YNNKEL (reference sequence). CDR3 size: 15 residues. The CDR3 sequence: CASSQGGGRPDTQYF. CDR3 sequence (DNA): TGTGCCAGCAGCCAAGGCGGGGGAAGGCCAGATACGCAGTATTTT.